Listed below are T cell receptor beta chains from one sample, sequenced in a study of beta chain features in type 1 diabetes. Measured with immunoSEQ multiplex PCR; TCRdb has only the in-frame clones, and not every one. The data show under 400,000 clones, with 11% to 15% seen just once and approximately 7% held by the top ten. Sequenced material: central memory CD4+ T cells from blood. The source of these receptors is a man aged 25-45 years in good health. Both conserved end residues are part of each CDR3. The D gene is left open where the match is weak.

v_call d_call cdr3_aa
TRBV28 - CASLSGANVLTF
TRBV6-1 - CASSQGLAYNEQFF
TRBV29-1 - CSVKNQEVIEQYF
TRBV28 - CASSLVPGGAFEQYF
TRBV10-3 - CAIRGQVDQPQHF
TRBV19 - CASSIQRRGEQFF
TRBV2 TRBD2 CASSESIAGGVTQYF
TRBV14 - CASSQTNRVNEQFF
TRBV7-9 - CASSRQRNQPQHF
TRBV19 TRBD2 CASSARTSGRNQETQYF
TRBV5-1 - CASSQDSSSSSYNEQFF
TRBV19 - CASSPSGENTEAFF
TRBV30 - CAWSLKGGETEAFF
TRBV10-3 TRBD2 CAISPLASSSGANVLTF
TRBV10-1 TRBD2 CASSESGLAGDTDTQYF
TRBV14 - CASSHPYRDKDNEQFF
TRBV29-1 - CSVAADGETQYF
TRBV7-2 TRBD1 CASSLLGQGSSPLHF
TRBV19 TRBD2 CASGTSGSPTQYF
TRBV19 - CASSIRSDGSPLHF
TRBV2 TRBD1 CASGQVQVYGYTF
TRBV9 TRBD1 CASGPGQGYQPQHF
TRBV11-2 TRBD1 CASSLGAGGWGTEAFF
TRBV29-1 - CSVDLAGGSTDTQYF